These 20 T cell receptor beta chains were all obtained from the same sample, sequenced in a study of shared clonotypes between healthy human individuals (dated by TCRdb to about 2020). CD8 naive samples were obtained by positive selection for CCR7 among CD45RO-negative cells, yielding a CD45RA+CCR7+ population from which TemRA cells were excluded. The library relied on the immunoSEQ multiplex PCR assay. TCRdb stores this immuneACCESS table with in-frame sequences only. Part of the clones is absent; in the studies checked, under half of the shortfall reflects unresolved V genes, and no reason is known for the rest. In all, the sample holds roughly 1,800,000 clones, and less than 95% of those were seen once. The top ten clonotypes cover around 1.2% of the sample. The sequenced material came from naive CD8+ T cells sorted from blood. The sample's cell subset or site label, decoded: CD45RA+CCR7+. These TCRs come from a man younger than 35 in good health.

In its sample, this clone was seen a few times. The chain uses TRBV4-1 and TRBJ2-2; a possible D gene is TRBD2 (6 bases). The V and J ends lost 4 bases and 7 bases respectively, with 7 bases between them. Germline V gene sequence: CDR1 MGHRA, CDR2 YSYEKL. There are 12 residues in the CDR3. The chain's CDR3 is CASSLGGGELFF. The CDR3 coding sequence is TGCGCCAGCAGCCTGGGGGGCGGGGAGCTGTTTTTT.

Regarding this clone: The sample holds other DNA sequences that translate to the same CDR3. This chain links TRBV9 with TRBJ2-7, with 9 bases matching TRBD1. The CDR3 length is 15 residues. Germline values: CDR1 SGDLS, CDR2 YYNGEE. Unmatched junction bases numbered 5, after V lost 3 bases and J lost 1 base. CDR3 DNA sequence: TGTGCCAGCAGCGGTGGGACAGGGAGTTCCTACGAGCAGTACTTC. Amino acids: CASSGGTGSSYEQYF. The whole variable domain, filled in from reference TRBV9 and TRBJ2-7, reads DSGVTQTPKHLITATGQRVTLRCSPRSGDLSVYWYQQSLDQGLQFLIQYYNGEERAKGNILERFSAQQFPDLHSELNLSSLELGDSALYFCASSGGTGSSYEQYFGPGTRLTVT.

The chain recombines TRBV7-2 with TRBJ1-6, with D unclear. V lost 1 base to trimming and J lost 0 bases, with 10 bases between them. The CDR3 has 17 amino acids. Germline lookup yields CDR1 SGHTA and CDR2 FQGNSA. This chain's CDR3 is CASSLGSAGSYNSPLHF. In DNA, the CDR3 is TGTGCCAGCAGCTTAGGGTCGGCGGGCTCCTATAATTCACCCCTCCACTTT.

With respect to this clone: The same CDR3 can be traced to other DNA sequences in this sample. The chain recombines TRBV14 with TRBJ1-2, with a weak D call TRBD1 (6 bases). The CDR3 is made up of 13 amino acids. Germline values: CDR1 SGHDN, CDR2 FVKESK. The V and J ends lost 4 bases and 2 bases respectively, with 8 bases between them. CDR3 bases: TGTGCCAGCAGCCCAGGACAGAACTATGGCTACACCTTC. Its translation is CASSPGQNYGYTF.

The chain carries TRBV6-5 and TRBJ1-4, with 7 positions matching TRBD1. CDR3 length: 16 residues. Germline V gene sequence: CDR1 MNHEY, CDR2 SVGAGI. V was clipped by 1 base and J by 0 bases; unmatched bases: 2. CDR3 residues: CASSYYRGTTNEKLFF. The CDR3 DNA follows: TGTGCCAGCAGTTACTACAGGGGAACAACTAATGAAAAACTGTTTTTT.

V gene TRBV7-2 combines with J gene TRBJ2-3; 7 bases match TRBD2. Trimming took 5 bases from V and 6 from J; bases not matched to a gene: 11. Germline CDR1 is SGHTA and CDR2 is FQGNSA. CDR3 length: 15 residues. The CDR3 spells CASSPRLAPGDTQYF. CDR3 DNA: TGTGCCAGCAGCCCCCGACTAGCTCCAGGGGATACGCAGTATTTT. Looking up the rest from reference TRBV7-2 and TRBJ2-3 gives the full variable domain: GAGVSQSPSNKVTEKGKDVELRCDPISGHTALYWYRQSLGQGLEFLIYFQGNSAPDKSGLPSDRFSAERTGGSVSTLTIQRTQQEDSAVYLCASSPRLAPGDTQYFGPGTRLTVL.

A single count supports this clone. The V call is TRBV19, the J call TRBJ2-5; tentatively, D is TRBD2 (6 bases). Germline loops: CDR1 LNHDA, CDR2 SQIVND (reference sequence). Trimming removed 6 bases at V and 5 bases at J, with 19 bases between. CDR3 size: 15 residues. CDR3 DNA: TGTGCCAGTAGCCCGAATCGGAGGGTCGGGGAGACCCAGTACTTC. Residues: CASSPNRRVGETQYF.

The chain uses TRBV7-2 and TRBJ2-7, with TRBD1 identical over 9 bases. With V trimmed by 4 bases and J by 3 bases, 7 bases remained unmatched. The CDR3 contains 15 residues. Germline assignment: CDR1 SGHTA and CDR2 FQGNSA. For the CDR3, the DNA is TGTGCCAGCAGCTACCGGGGACAGGGTTACTACGAGCAGTACTTC. Translation: CASSYRGQGYYEQYF.

This clone showed up just once. The chain uses TRBV6-1 and TRBJ2-7; tentative D call: TRBD2 (6 bases). The CDR3 has 15 amino acids. CDR1 and CDR2 (germline): MNHNS, SASEGT. V was shortened by 5 bases and J by 0 bases, with 14 bases between the two germline ends. The CDR3 protein is CASSPFAGPSYEQYF. CDR3 nucleotide sequence: TGTGCCAGCAGTCCCTTTGCGGGGCCCTCCTACGAGCAGTACTTC.

The chain employs TRBV6-5 and TRBJ1-4; a weak D match, TRBD1 (5 bases). CDR3 length: 13 residues. Germline V gene lookup returns CDR1 MNHEY and CDR2 SVGAGI. Trimming stripped 10 bases from V and 8 bases from J, with 17 bases between. The chain's CDR3 is CATLGREGEKLFF. Written as DNA, the CDR3 is TGTGCCACCCTCGGTCGGGAGGGGGAAAAACTGTTTTTT.

The genes are TRBV6-1 and TRBJ2-1, with TRBD2 matching over 9 bases. V gave up 3 bases and J gave up 0 bases; unmatched junction bases: 3. Germline-derived CDR1 and CDR2 are MNHNS and SASEGT. The CDR3 consists of 16 residues. The DNA for the CDR3 is TGTGCCAGCAGTGAGCTAGCGGGAAGCTCCTACAATGAGCAGTTCTTC. This sequence encodes CASSELAGSSYNEQFF.

This clone was detected a few times. Different DNA sequences within this sample yield the same CDR3. The chain carries TRBV11-3 and TRBJ2-7; 7 bases are shared with TRBD1. CDR1 is SGHNT and CDR2 is YENEEA in the germline V gene. Losses at the gene ends were 5 bases for V and 0 bases for J; bases not matched to a gene: 4. The CDR3 has 14 amino acids. CDR3: CASSPGTASYEQYF. The DNA for the CDR3 is TGTGCCAGCAGCCCCGGGACAGCCTCCTACGAGCAGTACTTC.

The chain joins TRBV5-5 to TRBJ1-1; no clear D. Between the trimmed V and J ends, which lost 0 bases and 2 bases, there was a span of 11 bases. Germline values: CDR1 SGHKS, CDR2 YYEKEE (reference sequence). The CDR3 extends over 15 amino acids. CDR3 in amino acids: CASSLAPLRNTEAFF. CDR3 DNA sequence: TGTGCCAGCAGCTTGGCCCCACTTAGAAACACTGAAGCTTTCTTT.

The chain links TRBV29-1 to TRBJ2-1; D uncertain. The V end lost 3 bases, the J end lost 9 bases, and 6 bases lay between the germline ends. Germline V gene data show CDR1 as SQVTM and CDR2 as ANQGSEA. The CDR3 sequence is 10 residues long. CDR3 region: CSVDDAEQFF. The CDR3 bases are TGCAGCGTTGATGACGCTGAGCAGTTCTTC.

Only one count was recorded for this clone. The chain recombines TRBV5-6 with TRBJ2-1; D possibly uses TRBD1 or TRBD2 (5 bases each). The germline gives CDR1 SGHDT, CDR2 YYEEEE. V lost 3 bases to trimming and J lost 7 bases, with 8 bases between them. This CDR3 contains 12 residues. The CDR3 reads CASSWWGNEQFF. The CDR3 nucleotides are TGTGCCAGCAGCTGGTGGGGGAATGAGCAGTTCTTC.

The rearrangement joins TRBV10-2 to TRBJ1-1; no reliable D call. The CDR3 covers 12 residues. V was clipped by 3 bases and J by 7 bases, with 9 bases between them. The germline V gene has CDR1 WSHSY and CDR2 SAAADI. CDR3 sequence: CASSEGIGEAFF. The DNA of the CDR3 is TGCGCCAGCAGTGAAGGGATAGGTGAAGCTTTCTTT.

Details on this clone: Other DNA sequences in this specimen translate into the identical CDR3. This sequence joins TRBV6-5 and TRBJ2-2; D unresolved. Trimming cost V 2 bases and J 5 bases, with 6 bases left between them. The CDR3 extends over 13 amino acids. Germline V CDR1 and CDR2: MNHEY, SVGAGI. For the CDR3, the DNA is TGTGCCAGCAGTTACGGGGAAACCGGGGAGCTGTTTTTT. Amino acid sequence: CASSYGETGELFF.

V gene TRBV5-1 combines with J gene TRBJ2-1, with TRBD2 identical over 8 bases. The V gene end was trimmed by 4 bases and the J gene end by 1 base; junction bases not matched to a gene: 10. CDR1 is SGHRS and CDR2 is YFSETQ in the germline V gene. This CDR3 comprises 17 residues. The CDR3 region has the DNA TGCGCCAGCAGCCGAGAAGGACTAGCCCTTTCCTACAATGAGCAGTTCTTC. It specifies CASSREGLALSYNEQFF.

V usage is TRBV5-6 and J usage is TRBJ2-7, with D tentatively TRBD2 (5 bases). V lost 2 bases to trimming and J lost 4 bases, with 10 bases between them. The CDR3 totals 13 residues. Germline lookup yields CDR1 SGHDT and CDR2 YYEEEE. This CDR3 reads CASSFGEGYEQYF. The CDR3 DNA sequence: TGTGCCAGCAGCTTCGGGGAAGGGTACGAGCAGTACTTC.

The V gene is TRBV7-9, the J gene TRBJ2-3; D unclear. Germline V gene data show CDR1 as SEHNR and CDR2 as FQNEAQ (reference sequence). V lost 2 bases, J lost 4 bases, and 13 bases lay in between. This CDR3 is 15 amino acids long. DNA for the CDR3: TGTGCCAGCAGCTTACCGCTCGAGGACCCAGATACGCAGTATTTT. It encodes CASSLPLEDPDTQYF.